Sequencing of this T cell receptor (beta chain) was carried out in a study of blood T cell repertoires in COVID-19 (dated by TCRdb to about 2020). With regard to the full study: Samples covering the acute and convalescent phases of COVID-19 were provided by collaborators in the United States, Italy and Spain. Subjects who had been exposed to COVID-19, were actively infected with it, or had recovered from it provided the deeply sampled blood TCRbeta repertoires that made up the dataset. Nearly every sample came with metadata listing a de-identified subject ID, COVID-19 status, age in years and sex. A freely available public database, intended as a resource for researchers studying the immune response to SARS-CoV-2, is where the repertoires were released. Where available, HLA class I and class II types were obtained from metadata supplied by the sample provider rather than from assay-based typing. Samples were obtained from the ongoing ImmuneRACE study (first 160 participants) and from about 1,300 subjects provided by 6 global collaborators. The material from the prospective study consisted of cDNA or gDNA derived from T cells, B-cell-depleted T cells, or PBMCs. Broader findings and caveats from the paper: The amount of clinical and demographic metadata varied by source and participant and was provided uncurated.

One collaborating source in Seattle enrolled patients while the patients were actively infected and followed the patients over time throughout the course of disease. Each collaborating institution followed its own protocols to collect whole blood in K2EDTA tubes. Collaborator samples were shipped for TCRbeta analysis as frozen whole blood, isolated PBMCs, or DNA extracted from either sample type. TCRbeta CDR3 regions were amplified from genomic DNA using the immunoSEQ Assay, a bias-controlled multiplex PCR. On the authors' methods: The number of nucleated cells in each sample was estimated by amplification of reference gene primers within the assay. Sequence reads were collapsed and filtered to measure the absolute abundance of every unique TCRbeta CDR3 rearrangement. Productive Simpson clonality was computed per sample as the square root of Simpson's diversity index over productive rearrangements. TCRdb retrieved this table from immuneACCESS and kept in-frame rearrangements only. Not all clones are present; in checked studies, unresolved V genes account for under half, and no reason is known for the remainder. V, J and clone size derive from that table, while D and trimming were established from the DNA sequence. Here the sample has under 75,000 clones; 72% occur a single time. The top ten hold more than 4% of the sample.

With regard to this clone: This receptor's antigen is unknown. No base qualities exist here, and no much larger clone lies one base off it.

This TCR was recovered from a woman aged 70 to 79 with COVID-19, enrolled during active disease. The sequencing input was peripheral blood.

The base sequence is TGCGCCAGCAGCGCGGGACAGGGGGCGATGTCTAATGAAAAACTGTTTTTT. Translated, it gives CASSAGQGAMSNEKLFF. The chain is encoded by TRBV5-1 joined to TRBJ1-4, with 12 bases aligning to TRBD1. From the cysteine through the phenylalanine, the CDR3 covers 17 amino acids. The read is trimmed to its CDR3 DNA, 51 bases read in frame from base 1. V trim: 4 bases; J trim: 3 bases; unmatched bases: 7. The germline V gene supplies CDR1 SGHRS and CDR2 YFSETQ. Extended through the reference TRBV5-1 and TRBJ1-4 proteins, this CDR3 yields the full variable domain: KAGVTQTPRYLIKTRGQQVTLSCSPISGHRSVSWYQQTPGQGLQFLFEYFSETQRNKGNFPGRFSGRQFSNSRSEMNVSTLELGDSALYLCASSAGQGAMSNEKLFFGSGTQLSVL.